This T cell receptor beta chain emerged from a study of shared clonotypes between healthy human individuals. CD45RO-negative CD8 cells positively selected for CCR7 made up the naive population, which excluded terminally differentiated effector memory CD45RA+ cells. Assay used: immunoSEQ multiplex PCR; TCRdb lists only in-frame clones, some missing. The sample contains about 2.1 million clones, 90% to 95% of which appear only once. This clone was seen once. The CDR3 contains 14 residues. Germline lookup yields CDR1 PRHDT and CDR2 FYEKMQ (reference sequence). The ends lost 5 bases at V and 3 bases at J; junction bases unmatched: 6.

This clonotype was sampled from a man aged 18 to 30 in good health. Some clones in this sample may be carry-over from other donors' samples. The rearrangement uses TRBV13 and TRBJ2-7; 8 bases line up with TRBD2. Source material: naive CD8+ T cells from PBMCs. CDR3 bases: TGTGCCAGCAGCCCTCCGGGACTAGACTACGAGCAGTACTTC. It encodes CASSPPGLDYEQYF.